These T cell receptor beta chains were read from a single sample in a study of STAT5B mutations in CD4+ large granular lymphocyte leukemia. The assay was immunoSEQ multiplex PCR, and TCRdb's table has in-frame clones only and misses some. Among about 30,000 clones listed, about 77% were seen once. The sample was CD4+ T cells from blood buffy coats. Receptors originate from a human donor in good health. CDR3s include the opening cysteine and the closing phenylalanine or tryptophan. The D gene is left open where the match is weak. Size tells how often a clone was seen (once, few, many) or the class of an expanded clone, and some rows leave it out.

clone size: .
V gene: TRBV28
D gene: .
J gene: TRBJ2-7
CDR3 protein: CASSLAATAQARIGQYF
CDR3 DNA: TGTGCCAGCAGTTTAGCGGCGACCGCTCAAGCCCGTATAGGGCAGTACTTC

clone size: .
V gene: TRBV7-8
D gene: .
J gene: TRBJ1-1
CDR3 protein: CASSLERDTEAFF
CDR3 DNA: TGTGCCAGCAGCTTAGAGAGGGACACTGAAGCTTTCTTT

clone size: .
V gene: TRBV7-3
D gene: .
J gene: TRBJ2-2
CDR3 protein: CASSLTVLTNWRTGELFF
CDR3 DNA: TGTGCCAGCAGCTTAACCGTACTGACTAACTGGCGCACCGGGGAGCTGTTTTTT

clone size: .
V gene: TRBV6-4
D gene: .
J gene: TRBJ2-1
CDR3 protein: CASSGRGGEQFF
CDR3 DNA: TGTGCCAGCAGTGGTAGGGGCGGTGAGCAGTTCTTC

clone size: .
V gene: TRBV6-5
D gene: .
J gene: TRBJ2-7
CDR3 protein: CASSFQGLSYEQYF
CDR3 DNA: TGTGCCAGCAGTTTTCAGGGGCTCTCATACGAGCAGTACTTC

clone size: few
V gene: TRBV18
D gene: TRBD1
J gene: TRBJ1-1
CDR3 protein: CASSLKQGATEAFF
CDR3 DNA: TGTGCCAGCTCACTCAAACAGGGGGCCACTGAAGCTTTCTTT

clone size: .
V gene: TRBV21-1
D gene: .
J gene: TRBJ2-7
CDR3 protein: CASSRRDRKGSYEQYF
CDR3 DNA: TGTGCCAGCAGCAGAAGGGACAGGAAAGGCTCCTACGAGCAGTACTTC

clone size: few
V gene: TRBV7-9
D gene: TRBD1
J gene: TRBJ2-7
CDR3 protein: CASSLTGTEEYF
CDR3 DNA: TGTGCCAGCAGCTTAACAGGGACAGAGGAGTACTTC

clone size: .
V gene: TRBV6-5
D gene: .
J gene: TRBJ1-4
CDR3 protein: CASSYGGGNEKLFF
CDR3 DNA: TGTGCCAGCAGCTACGGGGGGGGGAATGAAAAACTGTTTTTT

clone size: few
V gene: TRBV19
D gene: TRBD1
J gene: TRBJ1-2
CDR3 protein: CASSEGHQQGYGYTF
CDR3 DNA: TGTGCCAGTAGTGAGGGACACCAACAGGGGTATGGCTACACCTTC

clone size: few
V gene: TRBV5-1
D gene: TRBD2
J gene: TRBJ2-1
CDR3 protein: CASSLKRGISSGNEQFF
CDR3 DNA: TGCGCCAGCAGCTTGAAGCGGGGGATCTCTTCGGGCAATGAGCAGTTCTTC

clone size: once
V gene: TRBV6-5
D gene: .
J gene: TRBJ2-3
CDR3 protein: CASSTRDGKGDTQYF
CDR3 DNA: TGTGCCAGCAGTACCCGGGACGGAAAGGGAGATACGCAGTATTTT

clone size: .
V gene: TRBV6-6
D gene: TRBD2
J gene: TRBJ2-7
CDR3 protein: CASSPWGAGGRYEQYF
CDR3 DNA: TGTGCCAGCAGTCCCTGGGGAGCGGGAGGGCGGTACGAGCAGTACTTC

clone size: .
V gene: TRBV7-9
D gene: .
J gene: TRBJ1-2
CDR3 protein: CASSRSGSGYGYTF
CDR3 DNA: TGTGCCAGCAGCAGGTCCGGGAGCGGATATGGCTACACCTTC

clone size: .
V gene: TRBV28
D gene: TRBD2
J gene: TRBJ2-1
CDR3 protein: CASSLLGGRAYNEQFF
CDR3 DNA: TGTGCCAGCAGTTTATTAGGCGGGAGGGCTTACAATGAGCAGTTCTTC

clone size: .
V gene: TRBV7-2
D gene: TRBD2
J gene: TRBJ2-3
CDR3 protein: CASSLVGSGGAGIDTQYF
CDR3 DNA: TGTGCCAGCAGCTTAGTAGGTAGCGGGGGGGCCGGTATAGATACGCAGTATTTT

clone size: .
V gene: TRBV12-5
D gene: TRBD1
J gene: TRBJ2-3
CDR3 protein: CASGSQQGPTDTQYF
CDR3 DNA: TGTGCTAGTGGTTCACAACAGGGGCCGACAGATACGCAGTATTTT

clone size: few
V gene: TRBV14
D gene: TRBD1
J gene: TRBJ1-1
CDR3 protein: CASSLGQSRETEAFF
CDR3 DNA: TGTGCCAGCAGCCTGGGACAGAGCCGCGAGACTGAAGCTTTCTTT

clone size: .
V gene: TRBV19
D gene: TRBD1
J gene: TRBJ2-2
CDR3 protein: CASSTPDRGSTGELFF
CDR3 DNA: TGTGCCAGTAGTACCCCCGACAGGGGGTCCACCGGGGAGCTGTTTTTT

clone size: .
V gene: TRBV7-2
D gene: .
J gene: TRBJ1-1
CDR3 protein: CASRKELRMNTEAFF
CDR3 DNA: TGTGCCAGCAGGAAAGAGCTCCGCATGAACACTGAAGCTTTCTTT

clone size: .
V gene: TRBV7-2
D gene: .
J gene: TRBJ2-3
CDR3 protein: CASSDSGLSTDTQYF
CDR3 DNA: TGTGCCAGCAGCGATAGCGGTCTGAGCACAGATACGCAGTATTTT

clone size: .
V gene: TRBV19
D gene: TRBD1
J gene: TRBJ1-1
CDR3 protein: CASSKTGGVLNTEAFF
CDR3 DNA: TGTGCCAGTAGTAAGACAGGGGGCGTCTTGAACACTGAAGCTTTCTTT

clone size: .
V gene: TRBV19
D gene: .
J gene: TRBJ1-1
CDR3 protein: CASHTGRHNTEAFF
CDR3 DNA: TGTGCCAGCCACACCGGCAGGCATAACACTGAAGCTTTCTTT